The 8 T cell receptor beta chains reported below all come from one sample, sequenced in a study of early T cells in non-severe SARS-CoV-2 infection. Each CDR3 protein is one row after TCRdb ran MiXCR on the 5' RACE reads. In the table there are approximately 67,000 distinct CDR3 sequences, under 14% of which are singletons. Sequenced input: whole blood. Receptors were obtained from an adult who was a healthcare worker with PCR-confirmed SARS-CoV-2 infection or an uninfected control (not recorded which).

For the CDR3, the DNA is TGTGCCAGCAGGACTAGCGACTACAATGAGCAGTTCTTC. It encodes CASRTSDYNEQFF. The chain combines TRBV2 with TRBJ2-1; 8 nucleotides agree with TRBD2. Per the germline V gene, CDR1 is SNHLY and CDR2 is FYNNEI. The V gene end was trimmed by 6 bases and the J gene end by 3 bases; junction bases not matched to a gene: 1. CDR3 size: 13 residues.

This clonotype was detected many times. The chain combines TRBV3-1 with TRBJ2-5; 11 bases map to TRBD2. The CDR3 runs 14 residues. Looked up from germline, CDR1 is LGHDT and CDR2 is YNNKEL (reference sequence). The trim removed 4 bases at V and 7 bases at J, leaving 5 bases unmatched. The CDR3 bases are TGTGCCAGCAGCCTCACTAGCGGGAGTTGGACCCAGTACTTC. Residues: CASSLTSGSWTQYF.

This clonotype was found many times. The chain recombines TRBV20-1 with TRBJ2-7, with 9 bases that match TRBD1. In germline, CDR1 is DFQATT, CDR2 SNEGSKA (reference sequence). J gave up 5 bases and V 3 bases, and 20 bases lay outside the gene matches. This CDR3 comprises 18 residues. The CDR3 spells CSASPFRAGTGPDDEQYF. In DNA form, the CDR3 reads TGCAGTGCTAGTCCCTTTCGAGCCGGGACAGGGCCCGACGACGAGCAGTACTTC.

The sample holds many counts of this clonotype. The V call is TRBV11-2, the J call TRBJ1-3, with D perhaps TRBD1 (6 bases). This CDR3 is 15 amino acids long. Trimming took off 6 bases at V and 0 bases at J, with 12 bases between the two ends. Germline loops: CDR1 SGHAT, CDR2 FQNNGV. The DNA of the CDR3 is TGTGCCAGCAGTAGCGGACAGACCTCTGGAAACACCATATATTTT. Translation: CASSSGQTSGNTIYF.

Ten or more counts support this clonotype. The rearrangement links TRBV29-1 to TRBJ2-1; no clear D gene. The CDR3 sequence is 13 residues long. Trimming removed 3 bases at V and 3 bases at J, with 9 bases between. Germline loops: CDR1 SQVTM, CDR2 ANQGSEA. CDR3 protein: CSVDPTNYNEQFF. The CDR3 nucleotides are TGCAGCGTTGACCCAACCAACTACAATGAGCAGTTCTTC.

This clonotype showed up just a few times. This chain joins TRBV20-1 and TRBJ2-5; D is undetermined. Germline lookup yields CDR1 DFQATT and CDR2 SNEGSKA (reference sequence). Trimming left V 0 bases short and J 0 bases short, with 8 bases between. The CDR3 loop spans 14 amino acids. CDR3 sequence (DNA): TGCAGTGCTAGAGATTCTTTGTACCAAGAGACCCAGTACTTC. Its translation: CSARDSLYQETQYF.

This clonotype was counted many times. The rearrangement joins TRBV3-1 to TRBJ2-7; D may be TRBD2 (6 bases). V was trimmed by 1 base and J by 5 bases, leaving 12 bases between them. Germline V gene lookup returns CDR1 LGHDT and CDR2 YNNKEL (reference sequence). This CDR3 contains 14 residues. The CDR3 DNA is TGTGCCAGCAGCCAAGTAGTTTGGGGGGACGAGCAGTACTTC. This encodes CASSQVVWGDEQYF.

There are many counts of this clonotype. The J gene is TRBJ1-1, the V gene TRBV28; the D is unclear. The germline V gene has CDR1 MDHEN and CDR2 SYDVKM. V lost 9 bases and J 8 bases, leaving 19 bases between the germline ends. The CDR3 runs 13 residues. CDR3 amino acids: CASQLAPGAEAFF. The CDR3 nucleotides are TGTGCCAGTCAGTTGGCCCCGGGAGCCGAAGCTTTCTTT.